The entry that follows covers one T cell receptor (beta chain) sequence. Its antigen is undetermined. V gave up 2 bases and J gave up 0 bases, with 5 bases separating them. The CDR3 contains 15 residues. Per germline, CDR1 MDHEN and CDR2 SYDVKM. Treatment given: over 15 received Ad26.COV2.S at low or high dose, single or two shots; roughly five received placebo; per-sample allocation not given. It was on day 63 after the first vaccine or placebo injection that samples were taken. Data came from immunoSEQ multiplex PCR; TCRdb stores just in-frame clones and leaves some out. Of around 300,000 clones in the sample, 85% to 90% were seen once. The sample originates from a study of Ad26.COV2.S vaccination and SARS-CoV-2 variants. Findings and caveats of the study: TCR breadth and depth analyses may have underestimated total T cell responses.

The source material was peripheral blood, sampled in a trial of Ad26.COV2.S vaccine versus placebo. The sequence was collected from a person between 18 and 65 years old who received the Ad26.COV2.S COVID-19 vaccine or a placebo. The rearrangement joins TRBV28 to TRBJ2-6, with D uncertain. CDR3 nucleotide sequence: TGTGCCAGCAGTTTAGTAAGCTCTGGGGCCAACGTCCTGACTTTC. This translates into CASSLVSSGANVLTF. The full variable domain, with the rest looked up from reference TRBV28 and TRBJ2-6, is DVKVTQSSRYLVKRTGEKVFLECVQDMDHENMFWYRQDPGLGLRLIYFSYDVKMKEKGDIPEGYSVSREKKERFSLILESASTNQTSMYLCASSLVSSGANVLTFGAGSRLTVL.